One and the same sample provided the 2 T cell receptor beta chains below, sequenced in a study of T-cell memory formation after mild COVID-19. MiXCR, run by TCRdb on the 5' RACE reads, gives a single entry per CDR3 protein. The sample holds about 200,000 distinct CDR3 sequences; 7.5% to 10% are singletons and the top ten take approximately 3.3%. Sequences were obtained from PBMCs or a T cell subset sorted from them (not recorded which). The receptor set was obtained from a man between 18 and 29 years old who had mild COVID-19 (a few samples of this study predate the infection). Cell type and time point are not known.

This clonotype was recorded many times. This chain joins TRBV29-1 and TRBJ1-1, with a weak D call TRBD1 (5 bases). The CDR3 is made up of 15 amino acids. Germline CDR1 is SQVTM and CDR2 is ANQGSEA. Trimming stripped 4 bases from V and 0 bases from J, with 15 bases between. The CDR3 DNA is TGCAGCGTTGCACCGGGTTGGGGGATGAACACTGAAGCTTTCTTT. Its translation: CSVAPGWGMNTEAFF.

The chain carries TRBV5-1 and TRBJ1-1; D call uncertain. The V end lost 7 bases, the J end lost 1 base, and 14 bases lay between the germline ends. The CDR3 extends over 14 amino acids. Germline V CDR1 and CDR2: SGHRS, YFSETQ. CDR3 region: CASWAGRTNTEAFF. The DNA of the CDR3 is TGCGCCAGCTGGGCGGGCAGGACGAACACTGAAGCTTTCTTT. Drawing the rest from reference TRBV5-1 and TRBJ1-1, the complete variable domain is KAGVTQTPRYLIKTRGQQVTLSCSPISGHRSVSWYQQTPGQGLQFLFEYFSETQRNKGNFPGRFSGRQFSNSRSEMNVSTLELGDSALYLCASWAGRTNTEAFFGQGTRLTVV.